Listed below are T cell receptor beta chains from one sample, sequenced in a study of Graves' ophthalmopathy and Graves' hyperthyroidism. TCRdb ran MiXCR on the multiplex PCR reads and lists one entry per CDR3 protein. Of 580,000 or so distinct CDR3 sequences in the sample, 35% to 45% were seen once. Sequenced material: peripheral blood or thyroid tissue (not recorded which). These receptors all come from an adult man with Graves' hyperthyroidism. The conserved cysteine and the conserved F or W are not part of the CDR3 here. For some rows the clone size is stated as once, few or many, or as a class when expanded; others skip it.

cdr3_aa: SARSPRGRVGNQPQH
clone_size: many
j_call: TRBJ1-5
v_call: TRBV20-1

cdr3_aa: ASSFRRYPYEQY
clone_size: NA
j_call: TRBJ2-7
v_call: TRBV28

cdr3_aa: ASSQGGLRLRHEQY
clone_size: few
j_call: TRBJ2-7
v_call: TRBV7-2

cdr3_aa: ASSLVGVQETQY
clone_size: many
j_call: TRBJ2-5
v_call: TRBV5-4

cdr3_aa: ASSSTGWRETQY
clone_size: many
j_call: TRBJ2-5
v_call: TRBV28

cdr3_aa: ASSGQGGEQY
clone_size: NA
j_call: TRBJ2-7
v_call: TRBV9

cdr3_aa: ASSLDAGSYNSPLH
clone_size: NA
j_call: TRBJ1-6
v_call: TRBV5-1

cdr3_aa: ASSLVFHEQY
clone_size: many
j_call: TRBJ2-7
v_call: TRBV12-3/TRBV12-4

cdr3_aa: ASSVLTVNEKLF
clone_size: many
j_call: TRBJ1-4
v_call: TRBV2

cdr3_aa: ASSNPRGLYGYT
clone_size: NA
j_call: TRBJ1-2
v_call: TRBV5-1

cdr3_aa: ASSDSGLEPQH
clone_size: few
j_call: TRBJ1-5
v_call: TRBV2

cdr3_aa: SYRLGQGIQETQY
clone_size: many
j_call: TRBJ2-5
v_call: TRBV20-1

cdr3_aa: ASSATGGPDSPLH
clone_size: many
j_call: TRBJ1-6
v_call: TRBV9

cdr3_aa: SVTAHRGKDTEAF
clone_size: NA
j_call: TRBJ1-1
v_call: TRBV29-1

cdr3_aa: ASSLGRISNQPQH
clone_size: many
j_call: TRBJ1-5
v_call: TRBV7-2

cdr3_aa: ASSRGQKYEQY
clone_size: many
j_call: TRBJ2-7
v_call: TRBV5-1

cdr3_aa: AISARSGPLTGLVTGANYGYT
clone_size: many
j_call: TRBJ1-2
v_call: TRBV10-3

cdr3_aa: ASSAPSTGQVTEAF
clone_size: many
j_call: TRBJ1-1
v_call: TRBV9

cdr3_aa: ASSQWTGGLTYEQY
clone_size: many
j_call: TRBJ2-7
v_call: TRBV7-9

cdr3_aa: ASSQKPRDRVSYEQY
clone_size: NA
j_call: TRBJ2-7
v_call: TRBV7-8

cdr3_aa: ASSESGGGITEAF
clone_size: few
j_call: TRBJ1-1
v_call: TRBV7-9

cdr3_aa: AISSGAVGSYEQY
clone_size: many
j_call: TRBJ2-7
v_call: TRBV10-3

cdr3_aa: SVLPGQGNYEQY
clone_size: few
j_call: TRBJ2-7
v_call: TRBV29-1

cdr3_aa: ASSLVQGRGEQY
clone_size: few
j_call: TRBJ2-7
v_call: TRBV28

cdr3_aa: ASSLGTSGANEQF
clone_size: once
j_call: NA
v_call: TRBV7-3

cdr3_aa: ASSPLTVNTEAF
clone_size: NA
j_call: TRBJ1-1
v_call: TRBV27

cdr3_aa: ASSVEPVEDTQY
clone_size: few
j_call: TRBJ2-3
v_call: TRBV9

cdr3_aa: ASLKSVYEQY
clone_size: many
j_call: TRBJ2-7
v_call: TRBV12-5

cdr3_aa: SLGSSGAQETQY
clone_size: NA
j_call: TRBJ2-5
v_call: TRBV29-1

cdr3_aa: ASSVGTGGSEQY
clone_size: NA
j_call: TRBJ2-7
v_call: TRBV7-2

cdr3_aa: SRETGDYGYT
clone_size: NA
j_call: TRBJ1-2
v_call: TRBV29-1

cdr3_aa: SGGPPNYGYT
clone_size: NA
j_call: TRBJ1-2
v_call: TRBV20-1

cdr3_aa: ASSFRDRGDRGGSPLH
clone_size: NA
j_call: TRBJ1-6
v_call: TRBV7-9

cdr3_aa: ASSLGEGYT
clone_size: many
j_call: TRBJ1-2
v_call: TRBV12-3/TRBV12-4

cdr3_aa: SVSRQGNTEAF
clone_size: NA
j_call: TRBJ1-1
v_call: TRBV20-1

cdr3_aa: ASSTRQYGYT
clone_size: many
j_call: TRBJ1-2
v_call: TRBV6-1

cdr3_aa: SVSGGGGEKLF
clone_size: NA
j_call: TRBJ1-4
v_call: TRBV29-1

cdr3_aa: ASRIQGANSPLH
clone_size: NA
j_call: TRBJ1-6
v_call: TRBV2

cdr3_aa: AGIPGGNTPETQY
clone_size: NA
j_call: TRBJ2-5
v_call: TRBV6-1

cdr3_aa: ASSLTGDTIY
clone_size: few
j_call: TRBJ1-3
v_call: TRBV12-3/TRBV12-4

cdr3_aa: ASSLTSGGHEQY
clone_size: NA
j_call: TRBJ2-7
v_call: TRBV7-9

cdr3_aa: ASSQRDSPLDGYT
clone_size: few
j_call: TRBJ1-2
v_call: TRBV4-1

cdr3_aa: ATSLSGATYEQY
clone_size: NA
j_call: TRBJ2-7
v_call: TRBV24-1

cdr3_aa: ASSTGTSPFYEQY
clone_size: NA
j_call: TRBJ2-7
v_call: TRBV6-5

cdr3_aa: ASSPTGQGGNQPQH
clone_size: many
j_call: TRBJ1-5
v_call: TRBV12-3/TRBV12-4

cdr3_aa: AIVTVPANYGYT
clone_size: many
j_call: TRBJ1-2
v_call: TRBV6-1

cdr3_aa: SVEGRANEQF
clone_size: few
j_call: NA
v_call: TRBV29-1

cdr3_aa: SVSPGQGYPGELF
clone_size: many
j_call: TRBJ2-2
v_call: TRBV29-1

cdr3_aa: ASPSGREAF
clone_size: many
j_call: TRBJ1-1
v_call: TRBV19

cdr3_aa: ASSGSEYQPQH
clone_size: NA
j_call: TRBJ1-5
v_call: TRBV27

cdr3_aa: ASSQDRVSVDGYT
clone_size: many
j_call: TRBJ1-2
v_call: TRBV5-8

cdr3_aa: ASSTTTRQTLGNTIY
clone_size: many
j_call: TRBJ1-3
v_call: TRBV2

cdr3_aa: ASSVAGVDTGELF
clone_size: many
j_call: TRBJ2-2
v_call: TRBV9

cdr3_aa: SAAHISSYEQY
clone_size: many
j_call: TRBJ2-7
v_call: TRBV20-1

cdr3_aa: ASSLVTGRGSGIHEQY
clone_size: many
j_call: TRBJ2-7
v_call: TRBV7-2

cdr3_aa: ASSMPPGRGRSGEQF
clone_size: NA
j_call: TRBJ2-1
v_call: TRBV19

cdr3_aa: ASSLGGHAF
clone_size: many
j_call: TRBJ1-1
v_call: TRBV7-9

cdr3_aa: ASSPGEGTQETQY
clone_size: NA
j_call: TRBJ2-5
v_call: TRBV7-6